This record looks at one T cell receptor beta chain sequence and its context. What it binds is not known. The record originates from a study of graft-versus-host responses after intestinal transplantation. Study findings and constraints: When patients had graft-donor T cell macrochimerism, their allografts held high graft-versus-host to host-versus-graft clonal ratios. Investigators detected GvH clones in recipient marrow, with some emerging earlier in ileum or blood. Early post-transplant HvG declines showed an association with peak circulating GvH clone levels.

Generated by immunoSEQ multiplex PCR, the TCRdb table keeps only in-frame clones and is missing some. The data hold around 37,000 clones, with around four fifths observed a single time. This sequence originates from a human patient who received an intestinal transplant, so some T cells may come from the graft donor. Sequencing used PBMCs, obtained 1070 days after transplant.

CDR3 residues: CATSRDQTVTDTQYF. The CDR3 nucleotides are TGTGCCACCAGCAGAGATCAGACAGTCACAGATACGCAGTATTTT. The chain uses TRBV15 and TRBJ2-3; tentatively, D is TRBD1 (5 bases). The CDR3 covers 15 residues. V lost 0 bases to trimming and J lost 2 bases, with 9 bases between them. CDR1 LNHNV and CDR2 YYDKDF come from the germline V gene (reference sequence).